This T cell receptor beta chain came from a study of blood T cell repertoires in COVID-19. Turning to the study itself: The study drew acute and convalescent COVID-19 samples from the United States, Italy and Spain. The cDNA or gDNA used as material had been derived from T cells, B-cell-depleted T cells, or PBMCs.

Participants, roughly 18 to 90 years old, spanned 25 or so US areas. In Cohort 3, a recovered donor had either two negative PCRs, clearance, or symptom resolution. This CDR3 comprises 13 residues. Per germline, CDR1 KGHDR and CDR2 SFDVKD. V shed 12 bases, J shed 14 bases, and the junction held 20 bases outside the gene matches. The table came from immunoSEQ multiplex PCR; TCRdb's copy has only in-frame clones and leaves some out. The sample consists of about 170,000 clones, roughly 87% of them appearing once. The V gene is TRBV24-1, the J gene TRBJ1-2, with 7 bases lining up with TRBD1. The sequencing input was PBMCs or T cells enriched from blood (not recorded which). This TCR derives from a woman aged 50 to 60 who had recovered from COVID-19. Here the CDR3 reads CAAEPGRGIFGTF. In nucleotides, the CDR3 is TGTGCCGCGGAACCGGGCAGGGGGATCTTCGGGACCTTC.